The next 26 T cell receptor beta chains were all read from a single sample in a study of low-dose radiotherapy and immunotherapy resistance in tumors. The time point here: before trial treatment. Primers used for first-strand cDNA, a TRAV- and TRBV-specific set, covered both alpha and beta chains. With a constant-region primer and a V-primer adapter, TCRs were subjected to approximately 21 PCR cycles of amplification. MiXCR, applied by TCRdb to the reads, yields one record per CDR3 protein. The sample has around 68,000 distinct CDR3 sequences; about 26% are singletons. This specimen was PBMCs, taken before treatment. Source of these receptors: a male donor with rectosigmoid adenocarcinoma.

There are a few counts of this clonotype. The rearrangement links TRBV10-3 to TRBJ2-1, with D perhaps matching TRBD2 (5 bases). The CDR3 totals 13 residues. Trimming shortened V by 4 bases and J by 5 bases, and 9 bases separated the two germline ends. Germline V gives CDR1 ENHRY, CDR2 SYGVKD. CDR3 loop: CAISGQRNNEQFF. CDR3 DNA sequence: TGTGCCATCAGTGGCCAGCGGAACAATGAGCAGTTCTTC.

This clonotype was counted many times. The chain carries TRBV6-2 or TRBV6-3 and TRBJ2-4, with D possibly TRBD1 on 5 matching bases. The V gene's germline CDR1 is MNHEY and CDR2 SVGEGT. The CDR3 runs to 15 residues. The V end lost 5 bases, the J end lost 0 bases, and 11 bases lay between the germline ends. CDR3 nucleotide sequence: TGTGCCAGCAGTGAACCAGGGTTAGCCAAAAACATTCAGTACTTC. This translates into CASSEPGLAKNIQYF.

This clonotype has a count of ten or more. The chain joins TRBV24-1 to TRBJ2-1, with D tentatively TRBD2 (6 bases). Germline V gives CDR1 KGHDR, CDR2 SFDVKD. The CDR3 covers 12 residues. V dropped 12 bases and J dropped 5 bases, with 13 bases sitting between them. CDR3 region: CACSRGNNEQFF. The CDR3 DNA reads TGTGCCTGTTCCCGGGGGAACAATGAGCAGTTCTTC.

This clonotype was seen ten or more times. The rearrangement uses TRBV18 and TRBJ2-7, with 10 bases matching TRBD1. Germline CDR1 is KGHSH and CDR2 is LQKENI. The CDR3 is made up of 15 amino acids. Trimming cost V 3 bases and J 4 bases; bases outside gene matches: 6. The CDR3 reads CASSPRTGGLYEQYF. In DNA form, the CDR3 reads TGTGCCAGCTCACCTAGGACAGGGGGTCTATACGAGCAGTACTTC.

This clonotype was detected ten times or more. J is TRBJ1-5 and V is TRBV28, with a possible D match to TRBD1 (6 bases). CDR1 is MDHEN, CDR2 SYDVKM, per germline. The CDR3 extends over 16 amino acids. Trimming took off 5 bases at V and 4 bases at J, with 18 bases between the two ends. In DNA, the CDR3 is TGTGCCAGCAGTACGGAGAGAACAGGGTTTAATCAGCCCCAGCATTTT. Translated, it gives CASSTERTGFNQPQHF.

This clonotype was found many times. The J gene is TRBJ2-2, the V gene TRBV28; 9 bases map to TRBD2. Germline-derived CDR1 and CDR2 are MDHEN and SYDVKM. This CDR3 comprises 19 residues. V trimming: 2 bases; J trimming: 3 bases; junction bases outside the gene matches: 13. This CDR3 reads CASSLVREGAGTYTGELFF. The CDR3 DNA reads as TGTGCCAGCAGTTTAGTGCGGGAGGGCGCGGGCACGTACACCGGGGAGCTGTTTTTT.

A remark on this clonotype: A far bigger clonotype differs at one base, so this is likely a read error. Because it lacks the conserved phenylalanine or tryptophan at the end, this CDR3 is likely a read error. The chain joins TRBV28 to TRBJ2-5; D is possibly TRBD1 (6 bases). The end of the DNA fits TRBJ2-7 better, so the J call may be wrong. This CDR3 region has 15 residues. The V gene's germline CDR1 is MDHEN and CDR2 SYDVKM. The CDR3 DNA is TGTGCCAGCACAGGGGACACTAACGTTCCCTACGAGCAGTACCTC. Translated, it gives CASTGDTNVPYEQYL.

To note about this clonotype: This likely came from a read error, as a far larger clone is one base away. The CDR3 DNA is TGCGCCAGCAGCGCCCGGATAGACAATGAGCAGTACTTC. It specifies CASSARIDNEQYF. This chain connects TRBV5-1 to TRBJ2-7; D unclear. This CDR3 region has 13 residues. CDR1 and CDR2 (germline): SGHRS, YFSETQ. V was pared by 4 bases and J by 7 bases, with 15 bases between.

The chain joins TRBV29-1 to TRBJ2-3; the match to TRBD2 covers 8 bases. The CDR3 sequence is 15 residues long. Unmatched junction bases numbered 9, after V lost 3 bases and J lost 4 bases. Looked up from germline, CDR1 is SQVTM and CDR2 is ANQGSEA. The CDR3 region is CSVDDRAGVPDTQYF. The CDR3 DNA follows: TGCAGCGTTGACGATCGAGCGGGAGTGCCAGATACGCAGTATTTT.

V usage is TRBV28 and J usage is TRBJ1-1; TRBD1 is a possible D gene (5 bases). Between the trimmed V and J ends, which lost 1 base and 1 base, there was a span of 7 bases. The CDR3 covers 14 residues. In germline, CDR1 is MDHEN, CDR2 SYDVKM. The CDR3 region is CASSLSRGNTEAFF. Here the CDR3 DNA reads TGTGCCAGCAGTTTATCTAGGGGGAACACTGAAGCTTTCTTT.

With respect to this clonotype: The limits of the CDR3 on the DNA are not certain, so only TCRdb's listed CDR3 is given. V gene TRBV9 combines with J gene TRBJ2-2; the DNA was not used to check the table's D call, TRBD1. In germline, CDR1 is SGDLS, CDR2 YYNGEE. The CDR3 is made up of 17 amino acids, end residues included. CDR3 loop: CASSVDDKGSKAGSCFF.

This clonotype was detected ten times or more. The chain has TRBV4-3 and TRBJ2-7, with 7 bases that match TRBD1. V was pared by 4 bases and J by 1 base, with 7 bases of the junction left unmatched. CDR1 and CDR2 from the germline V gene are LGHNA and YSLEER. The CDR3 is 15 amino acids. The CDR3, as DNA: TGCGCCAGCAGCCCACAGGGGTCTGGTTCCTACGAGCAGTACTTC. Translated, it gives CASSPQGSGSYEQYF.

The CDR3 spells CASTSRGTAGNQPQHF. The CDR3 region has the DNA TGTGCCAGCACCTCGAGAGGGACAGCCGGCAATCAGCCCCAGCATTTT. This sequence joins TRBV12-3 or TRBV12-4 and TRBJ1-5; 7 nucleotides match TRBD1. V shed 7 bases and J 2 bases; nucleotides not matched to a gene: 11. The CDR3 runs 16 residues.

This chain uses TRBV24-1 with TRBJ2-3; 16 bases are a match to TRBD2. The germline CDR1 and CDR2 sequences are KGHDR and SFDVKD. This CDR3 is built from 18 residues. The V segment lost 9 bases and the J segment 4 bases; nucleotides outside the gene matches: 12. Here the CDR3 DNA reads TGTGCCACCGGGGGCACGGGACTAGCGGGAGGGTTCGCAGATACGCAGTATTTT. Its translation is CATGGTGLAGGFADTQYF.

This clonotype was counted at least ten times. The rearrangement joins TRBV29-1 to TRBJ2-1; 8 bases fit TRBD1. Germline V gene lookup returns CDR1 SQVTM and CDR2 ANQGSEA. V was clipped by 7 bases and J by 6 bases; unmatched bases: 5. The CDR3 is 12 amino acids. CDR3 region: CSERQGFNEQFF. CDR3 DNA sequence: TGCAGCGAACGACAGGGGTTCAATGAGCAGTTCTTC.

This clonotype was detected many times. V is TRBV19 and J is TRBJ2-3; 8 positions match TRBD2. CDR3 length: 14 residues. V lost 8 bases, J lost 4 bases, and 8 bases stayed unmatched. Per the germline V gene, CDR1 is LNHDA and CDR2 is SQIVND (reference sequence). The CDR3 bases are TGTGCCAGTCGACTGAGCGGGGGTCCAGATACGCAGTATTTT. Protein sequence: CASRLSGGPDTQYF.

This clonotype has a count of ten or more. V is TRBV7-2 and J is TRBJ2-7; TRBD2 might be the D (5 bases). The CDR3 has 11 residues. With 4 bases removed from V and 7 bases from J, the gap between germline ends came to 8 bases. The V gene's germline CDR1 is SGHTA and CDR2 FQGNSA. The CDR3 protein is CASSSKREQYF. CDR3 sequence (DNA): TGTGCCAGCAGCTCCAAGCGGGAGCAGTACTTC.

Notes on this clonotype: At one boundary the junction diverges from the germline segment, which might be a read error. The DNA for the CDR3 is TGTGCCGGCAGAACCGGGACAGGGGTTGAAAAACTGTTTTTT. Translation: CAGRTGTGVEKLFF. V is TRBV27 and J is TRBJ1-4; 10 bases line up with TRBD1. This CDR3 is 14 amino acids long. Germline-derived CDR1 and CDR2 are MNHEY and SMNVEV (reference sequence). The full variable domain, rest sourced from reference TRBV27 and TRBJ1-4, is EAQVTQNPRYLITVTGKKLTVTCSQNMNHEYMSWYRQDPGLGLRQIYYSMNVEVTDKGDVPEGYKVSRKEKRNFPLILESPSPNQTSLYFCAGRTGTGVEKLFFGSGTQLSVL.

The table lists this clonotype with many counts. The V call is TRBV18, the J call TRBJ2-5; maybe TRBD2 (5 bases). The CDR3 runs 16 residues. The germline CDR1 and CDR2 sequences are KGHSH and LQKENI. V was clipped by 0 bases and J by 3 bases, with 14 bases between them. CDR3 sequence reads: CASSPPVVYGEETQYF. Here the CDR3 DNA reads TGTGCCAGCTCACCACCGGTCGTCTACGGGGAAGAGACCCAGTACTTC.

The chain uses TRBV29-1 and TRBJ2-3, with a possible D match to TRBD1 (6 bases). Germline V gives CDR1 SQVTM, CDR2 ANQGSEA. This CDR3 is 13 amino acids long. V lost 3 bases and J 2 bases, leaving 9 bases between the germline ends. CDR3 sequence (DNA): TGCAGCGTTGATACAGGGACCACAGATACGCAGTATTTT. It encodes CSVDTGTTDTQYF.

This clonotype was recorded at least ten times. The genes are TRBV7-2 and TRBJ1-1, with D perhaps TRBD1 (5 bases). This CDR3 region has 14 residues. Germline values: CDR1 SGHTA, CDR2 FQGNSA. V gave up 5 bases and J gave up 3 bases, with 13 bases separating them. The CDR3 region is CASSQMGGDTEAFF. The CDR3 DNA reads TGTGCCAGCAGCCAAATGGGGGGTGACACTGAAGCTTTCTTT.

In this sample, this clonotype turned up many times. V gene TRBV3-1 combines with J gene TRBJ1-2, with 7 nucleotides matching TRBD1. V shed 7 bases and J 5 bases; nucleotides not matched to a gene: 13. The CDR3 has 15 residues. Germline lookup yields CDR1 LGHDT and CDR2 YNNKEL (reference sequence). The CDR3 DNA reads as TGTGCCAGCACCTCGAGGGCAGGGGGAACATATGGCTACACCTTC. As protein: CASTSRAGGTYGYTF.

The chain recombines TRBV12-3 or TRBV12-4 with TRBJ2-7; D possibly corresponds to TRBD1 (6 bases). The CDR3 totals 14 residues. The V gene lost 5 bases and the J gene lost 2 bases, with 13 bases spanning the gap. CDR3 sequence (DNA): TGTGCCAGCAGTCAGGGGACCCATGCCTACGAGCAGTACTTC. Translated: CASSQGTHAYEQYF.

The sample holds many counts of this clonotype. The chain recombines TRBV4-3 with TRBJ1-2; perhaps TRBD1 as D (5 bases). Germline values: CDR1 LGHNA, CDR2 YSLEER. The V and J ends lost 0 bases and 3 bases respectively, with 11 bases between them. The CDR3 runs to 15 residues. CDR3 nucleotides: TGCGCCAGCAGCCAAGATCGATCAGGGCACTATGGCTACACCTTC. Amino acids: CASSQDRSGHYGYTF.

The chain joins TRBV6-2 or TRBV6-3 to TRBJ2-5, with TRBD1 matching over 8 bases. CDR3 length: 17 amino acids. In germline, CDR1 is MNHEY, CDR2 SVGEGT. Trimming took 4 bases from V and 2 from J; bases not matched to a gene: 12. CDR3 in amino acids: CASSSTPGQANQETQYF. The CDR3 bases are TGTGCCAGCAGTTCAACTCCGGGACAGGCCAATCAAGAGACCCAGTACTTC.

About this clonotype itself: A far larger clone is one nucleotide away, so this likely arose from a read error. The chain joins TRBV6-5 to TRBJ2-1; 7 nucleotides align to TRBD1. CDR1 and CDR2 (germline): MNHEY, SVGAGI. Trimming took 11 bases from V and 7 from J; bases not matched to a gene: 14. This CDR3 contains 14 residues. CDR3 nucleotides: TGTGCCGGTGACAACGAGGGGGCCTCAAATGAGCAGTTCTTC. Translation gives CAGDNEGASNEQFF.